Listed below are T cell receptor beta chains from one sample, sequenced in a study of blood T cell repertoires in COVID-19. The repertoire was sequenced with immunoSEQ multiplex PCR; TCRdb's copy has only in-frame clones and lacks some. There are roughly 340,000 clones in the sample; around 89% occur only once, and 1% lies in the top ten. The sequencing input was PBMCs or T cells enriched from blood (not recorded which). The receptors originated from a man aged 18 to 29 who had recovered from COVID-19. Each CDR3 is given with its conserved first and last residue. The D gene is left open where the match is weak. Some rows have no size entry. The others give once, few or many, or a class for an expanded clone.

TRBV11-1	.	TRBJ2-5	.	TGTGCCAGCAGCTATAACTCAGGGCCGGAGACCCAGTACTTC	CASSYNSGPETQYF
TRBV29-1	.	TRBJ1-2	.	TGCAGCGCGTTGATTCCAGTCGTGGAGTCAGATGGCTACACCTTC	CSALIPVVESDGYTF
TRBV18	few	TRBJ2-1	.	TGTGCCAGCTCACCTGTAGGGACATCCAAAGAGCAGTTCTTC	CASSPVGTSKEQFF
TRBV9	once	TRBJ1-1	TRBD1	TGTGCCAGCAGCGAGGGGGCCCCAAACGGGGCTTTCTTT	CASSEGAPNGAFF
TRBV18	once	TRBJ1-4	TRBD1	TGTGCCAGCTCACGTACAGGGGACTTCAGTGAAAAACTGTTTTTT	CASSRTGDFSEKLFF
TRBV6-5	few	TRBJ1-2	.	TGTGCCAGCAGTTACTCGGTCAACACGTTAAACTATGGCTACACCTTC	CASSYSVNTLNYGYTF
TRBV7-9	.	TRBJ2-1	TRBD2	TGTGCCAGCAGCGTCCTGAGCGGAGCGGGAGATAACAATGAGCAGTTCTTC	CASSVLSGAGDNNEQFF
TRBV3-1/TRBV3-2	once	TRBJ1-1	.	TGTGCCAGCAGAAACACAGGGTCTAACACTGAAGCTTTCTTT	CASRNTGSNTEAFF
TRBV5-5	once	TRBJ2-7	TRBD1	TGTGCCAGCAGCGCACAGGGGCTATCTGCCTACGAGCAGTACTTC	CASSAQGLSAYEQYF
TRBV5-4	.	TRBJ2-1	TRBD2	TGTGCCAGCAGCGCGAGACTAGCTGAATACAATGAGCAGTTCTTC	CASSARLAEYNEQFF
TRBV5-1	.	TRBJ2-6	TRBD1	TGCGCCAGCAGCCCTGGACAGGCCGCCGGGGCCAACGTCCTGACTTTC	CASSPGQAAGANVLTF
TRBV28	.	TRBJ1-1	.	TGTGCCAGCAGTGCCGGGGGAACTGAAGCTTTCTTT	CASSAGGTEAFF
TRBV29-1	.	TRBJ1-2	.	TGCAGCGTTGAAATCGGGGGAAAGACTGGTGGCTACACCTTC	CSVEIGGKTGGYTF
TRBV7-6	.	TRBJ2-7	.	TGTGCCAGCAGCTTATCCCCCCCACTGAGCCCAACCTACGAGCAGTACTTC	CASSLSPPLSPTYEQYF
TRBV2	once	TRBJ2-7	.	TGTGCCAGCAGGTACGGACAAGTCTACGAGCAGTACTTC	CASRYGQVYEQYF
TRBV7-9	.	TRBJ2-3	TRBD1	TGTGCCAGCAGCCCGGGGACAGGGGGTTGGAGCACAGATACGCAGTATTTT	CASSPGTGGWSTDTQYF
TRBV11-2	.	TRBJ2-7	.	TGTGCCAGCAGCTTACACAGAGACTACGAGCAGTACTTC	CASSLHRDYEQYF
TRBV12-3/TRBV12-4	.	TRBJ1-1	.	TGTGCCAGCAGTGGCAACACTGAAGCTTTCTTT	CASSGNTEAFF
TRBV25-1	.	TRBJ1-2	.	TGTGCCAGCAGTGAATACGGGGATGGCTACACCTTC	CASSEYGDGYTF
TRBV6-1	.	TRBJ2-5	.	TGTGCCAGCAGTGATTGGGGCGGCAGCCAAGAGACCCAGTACTTC	CASSDWGGSQETQYF
TRBV25-1	.	TRBJ2-3	.	TGTGCCAGCAGTGAGTCCGAGCGGACAGATACGCAGTATTTT	CASSESERTDTQYF
TRBV3-1/TRBV3-2	.	TRBJ1-4	TRBD1	TGTGCCAGCAGCTCACGGGACAGAAATGAAAAACTGTTTTTT	CASSSRDRNEKLFF